This TCR beta chain came from a study of blood T cell repertoires in COVID-19. Looking at the study overall: Sources were T cells, B-cell-depleted T cells, or PBMCs; the material itself was cDNA or gDNA.

Germline assignment: CDR1 KGHDR and CDR2 SFDVKD. V was pared by 0 bases and J by 6 bases, with 4 bases of the junction left unmatched. The CDR3 is 15 residues long. As originally analysed: Estimated nucleated cell counts came from reference gene primer amplification. Libraries were prepared by immunoSEQ multiplex PCR; TCRdb keeps only in-frame clonotypes and omits some of them. V and J calls and clone size come straight from that table; D and trimming were deduced from the DNA. The sample lists about 340,000 clones, about four fifths occurring once. This receptor was obtained from a man aged 25 to 40 with active or convalescent COVID-19. The sequencing input was peripheral blood. The chain has TRBV24-1 and TRBJ2-1; TRBD1 agrees at 7 bases. Here the CDR3 DNA reads TGTGCCACCAGTGATTTGGGGAAGGGGGCCAATGAGCAGTTCTTC. Translating gives CATSDLGKGANEQFF.